This T cell receptor beta chain originates from a study of OX40 agonist ivuxolimab in advanced cancers. A note on the overall study: The costimulatory receptor OX40 (CD134) was targeted by ivuxolimab, a fully human IgG2 agonistic monoclonal antibody. The monotherapy dose-escalation portion (N of about 50 patients) of the phase I ivuxolimab trial is reported in the paper. Patients were allowed to have had prior anti-PD-1, anti-PD-L1 or anti-CTLA-4 therapy, and roughly 40% of the dose-escalation patients had been treated with checkpoint inhibitors. Intravenous ivuxolimab was administered to patients every 2 weeks at six dose levels: 0.01, 0.1, 0.3, 1.5, 3 and 10 mg/kg. Peripheral TCRbeta sequencing aimed to test whether ivuxolimab altered TCR sequence diversity and caused clonal T-cell expansion. A male proportion of roughly 80% and a mean age of about 60 years, ranging from 23 to 79, were recorded for the dose-escalation cohort. Partial responses occurred in three dose-escalation patients: two with cutaneous melanoma and one with hepatocellular carcinoma. Of the 52 patients in dose escalation, around 19 had hepatocellular carcinoma, about 15 had melanoma, 9 had renal cell carcinoma and 9 had head and neck cancer.

Patients with autoimmune disease history or receiving systemic immunosuppression were excluded from the trial. Peripheral blood for TCR sequencing was drawn from every dose cohort at baseline, at cycle 4 day 1 and at cycle 7 day 1. Samples came from an open-label, multicenter, first-in-human phase I dose-escalation trial of ivuxolimab. Adults with locally advanced or metastatic melanoma, renal cell carcinoma, hepatocellular carcinoma or head and neck squamous cell carcinoma were enrolled in the trial. Before TCR sequencing, CD4+ T cells and CD8+ T cells from peripheral blood were sorted into separate populations. About this clone itself: Its antigen remains unidentified. Per-base qualities were not stored, and no clone one base away is much larger.

The junction carries 13 bases between V and J, which are trimmed by 0 bases and 1 base respectively. The germline V gene sets CDR1 to SGDLS and CDR2 to YYNGEE. From cysteine to phenylalanine, the CDR3 is 16 amino acids long. The only DNA kept is the CDR3, 48 bases in frame from the first base. Genomic DNA was extracted from sorted cells for sequencing of the TCRbeta CDR3 region. The immunoSEQ Assay was used to sequence the TCRbeta CDR3 regions. Held by TCRdb, this immuneACCESS table contains in-frame sequences only and omits some clones. Under half of the omission traces to an unresolved V gene where checked; the cause of the rest is unknown. Recorded for this sample are tens of thousands of clones; under 75% of them occurred a single time. Clones ranked in the top ten supply roughly 20% of the sample. What the study reported, not specific to this receptor: Clonal expansion of both CD4+ and CD8+ blood T cells was observed from baseline to week 6 at doses 0.1 to 3.0 mg/kg. Low levels of normalized T-cell clonal expansion were also seen in some patients who did not respond. After ivuxolimab, more expanded clones were found on average in CD8+ T cells than in CD4+ T cells. The antigen specificity of the peripheral T cells that underwent clonal expansion was not determined. In the 0.1-3.0 mg/kg groups, partial responders were among the patients with the lowest normalized peripheral clonal expansion, particularly in CD8+ T cells.

This receptor was taken from an adult with an advanced solid tumor such as melanoma, head and neck, liver or kidney cancer. Here the chain combines TRBV9 and TRBJ2-5; the D gene is possibly TRBD2, with 7 bases matching. The sample consisted of CD4+ or CD8+ T cells sorted from blood, taken in a trial of the OX40 agonist ivuxolimab. The CDR3 loop reads CASSVGGAGAQETQYF. The DNA sequence reads TGTGCCAGCAGCGTAGGAGGTGCGGGGGCCCAAGAGACCCAGTACTTC.